The 10 T cell receptor beta chains presented below share a single source sample, sequenced in a study of blood T cell repertoires in COVID-19. TCRdb's table, derived via immunoSEQ multiplex PCR, lists solely in-frame clones and lacks some. This sample has 290,000 or so clones, with around 90% found just once. The sample taken for sequencing was PBMCs or T cells enriched from blood (not recorded which). The receptors here all came from a young woman with acute COVID-19.

CDR3 bases: TGTGCCAGCAGCTTAGAGACAGTTAACTATGGCTACACCTTC. Protein sequence: CASSLETVNYGYTF. This rearrangement joins TRBV5-5 to TRBJ1-2, with D possibly matching TRBD1 (5 bases). The CDR3 spans 14 residues. V shed 2 bases and J shed 1 base, with 9 bases lying between them. The germline gives CDR1 SGHKS, CDR2 YYEKEE (reference sequence). Based on the CDR3 plus reference TRBV5-5 and TRBJ1-2, the full variable domain is DAGVTQSPTHLIKTRGQQVTLRCSPISGHKSVSWYQQVLGQGPQFIFQYYEKEERGRGNFPDRFSARQFPNYSSELNVNALLLGDSALYLCASSLETVNYGYTFGSGTRLTVV.

The chain joins TRBV19 to TRBJ2-1, with a possible D match to TRBD2 (5 bases). From germline, CDR1 is LNHDA and CDR2 SQIVND (reference sequence). V was trimmed by 5 bases and J by 0 bases, leaving 17 bases between them. This CDR3 contains 17 residues. CDR3 sequence (DNA): TGTGCCAGTAGTCTCAGTGGACTCTCGAGCTCCTACAATGAGCAGTTCTTC. Translation gives CASSLSGLSSSYNEQFF. The whole variable domain, filled in from reference TRBV19 and TRBJ2-1, reads DGGITQSPKYLFRKEGQNVTLSCEQNLNHDAMYWYRQDPGQGLRLIYYSQIVNDFQKGDIAEGYSVSREKKESFPLTVTSAQKNPTAFYLCASSLSGLSSSYNEQFFGPGTRLTVL.

This chain links TRBV9 with TRBJ2-4; possible D gene TRBD2, 5 bases. CDR3 length: 16 residues. From germline, CDR1 is SGDLS and CDR2 YYNGEE. Deletions cut 3 bases from V and 5 bases from J, with 18 bases between. CDR3 residues: CASSEGPPHGENIQYF. The CDR3 nucleotides are TGTGCCAGCAGCGAAGGTCCCCCTCACGGGGAAAACATTCAGTACTTC.

The chain is built from TRBV5-1 and TRBJ1-6, with TRBD1 identical over 8 bases. The ends lost 4 bases at V and 8 bases at J; junction bases unmatched: 11. The CDR3 totals 16 residues. Looked up from germline, CDR1 is SGHRS and CDR2 is YFSETQ. CDR3 sequence: CASSRLTQGADSPLHF. CDR3 coding DNA: TGCGCCAGCAGCCGACTCACTCAGGGGGCGGATTCACCCCTCCACTTT.

The chain joins TRBV29-1 to TRBJ1-1, with a tentative D call TRBD1 (5 bases). The V end was cut by 4 bases, the J end by 1 base, with 13 bases between. This CDR3 contains 14 residues. Germline V gives CDR1 SQVTM, CDR2 ANQGSEA. The chain's CDR3 is CSVVRRRENTEAFF. The CDR3 region has the DNA TGCAGCGTTGTTCGGCGCAGGGAGAACACTGAAGCTTTCTTT.

This chain links TRBV19 with TRBJ1-5, with D tentatively TRBD1 (6 bases). Germline lookup yields CDR1 LNHDA and CDR2 SQIVND (reference sequence). The CDR3 contains 15 residues. With 7 bases removed from V and 5 bases from J, the gap between germline ends came to 18 bases. Written as DNA, the CDR3 is TGTGCCAGTAAATTCGGCGGACAGATGGATCAGCCCCAGCATTTT. Amino acids: CASKFGGQMDQPQHF.

V and J are TRBV19 and TRBJ2-5; 7 nucleotides align to TRBD2. Germline lookup yields CDR1 LNHDA and CDR2 SQIVND (reference sequence). This CDR3 has 13 amino acids. Trimming took 10 bases from V and 9 from J; bases not matched to a gene: 14. CDR3 sequence: CATTPGLPGAQYF. DNA of the CDR3: TGTGCCACAACCCCGGGACTACCGGGGGCCCAGTACTTC.

In DNA, the CDR3 is TGTGCCAGCAGCCGACAGGGGACAAATAGGAACACTGAAGCTTTCTTT. Translation gives CASSRQGTNRNTEAFF. This chain links TRBV5-4 with TRBJ1-1; 8 bases are a match to TRBD1. The CDR3 spans 16 residues. The V gene end was trimmed by 4 bases and the J gene end by 1 base; junction bases not matched to a gene: 9. Germline V gene sequence: CDR1 SGHNT, CDR2 YYREEE (reference sequence).

About this clone: The sample contains more than one DNA sequence encoding this CDR3. J is TRBJ1-1 and V is TRBV5-5; the D is unclear. V was shortened by 2 bases and J by 1 base, with 9 bases between the two germline ends. Germline assignment: CDR1 SGHKS and CDR2 YYEKEE (reference sequence). The CDR3 contains 14 residues. For the CDR3, the DNA is TGTGCCAGCAGCTTAGGGAGGGCGAACACTGAAGCTTTCTTT. It is translated as CASSLGRANTEAFF.

The chain couples TRBV28 to TRBJ1-1; TRBD1 matches 7 bases. V lost 6 bases and J lost 3; bases outside the gene matches: 13. This CDR3 spans 16 amino acids. Germline loops: CDR1 MDHEN, CDR2 SYDVKM. The chain's CDR3 is CASREFNRGFYTEAFF. CDR3 bases: TGTGCCAGCAGGGAATTCAACAGGGGTTTTTACACTGAAGCTTTCTTT.